The 19 T cell receptor beta chains presented below share a single source sample, sequenced in a study of T cell responses to AZD1222 COVID-19 vaccine (dated by TCRdb to the early 2020s). Library generation was performed with the immunoSEQ multiplex PCR assay. The immuneACCESS repertoire file appears here via TCRdb, limited to in-frame rearrangements. These files lack a portion of the clones; in checked studies, under half of the deficit traces to unresolved V genes, and the cause of the others is not known. This sample comprises 90,000 to 120,000 clones, roughly 90% of them detected only once. Jointly, the top ten make up approximately 4% of the sample. This sample's time point label indicates: baseline before first vaccination. The sequenced sample was peripheral blood, obtained on day 0 of AZD1222 vaccination. The receptors were sampled from an adult in good health.

V and J are TRBV7-2 and TRBJ1-2; 8 bases are a match to TRBD1. V shed 1 base, J shed 6 bases, and the junction held 7 bases outside the gene matches. This CDR3 has 15 residues. CDR1 SGHTA and CDR2 FQGNSA come from the germline V gene. In DNA, the CDR3 is TGTGCCAGCAGCTTAGGCCCGGACAGGGTCGATGGCTACACCTTC. Its protein is CASSLGPDRVDGYTF.

The chain joins TRBV21-1 to TRBJ1-5; TRBD1, the table's D call, lacks a check against the DNA. TRBV21-1 has pseudogene status. The CDR3 length is 17 residues. The CDR3 sequence is CASSKEEGGQGGQPQHF. In nucleotides, the CDR3 is TGTGCCAGCAGCAAAGAAGAGGGCGGACAGGGAGGCCAGCCCCAGCATTTT.

J is TRBJ2-7 and V is TRBV15, with 13 positions matching TRBD2. Germline CDR1 is LNHNV and CDR2 is YYDKDF (reference sequence). V shed 0 bases, J shed 4 bases, and the junction held 6 bases outside the gene matches. The CDR3 has 17 amino acids. Here the CDR3 reads CATSRDRTSGSSYEQYF. CDR3 DNA: TGTGCCACCAGCAGAGATCGGACTAGCGGGAGTTCATACGAGCAGTACTTC.

For this clone: Other DNA sequences of this sample code for an identical CDR3. V and J are TRBV7-2 and TRBJ2-1, with TRBD2 identical over 11 bases. Germline values: CDR1 SGHTA, CDR2 FQGNSA. Unmatched junction bases numbered 7, after V lost 6 bases and J lost 6 bases. The CDR3 totals 15 residues. CDR3 protein: CASSLRLAGGNEQFF. The CDR3 DNA reads as TGTGCCAGCAGTTTACGGCTAGCGGGAGGCAATGAGCAGTTCTTC.

This clone was seen only once. The J gene is TRBJ1-3, the V gene TRBV11-1; D is uncertain. The CDR3 is 15 residues long. Germline V gene data show CDR1 as SGHAT and CDR2 as FQDESV (reference sequence). V gave up 4 bases and J gave up 2 bases, with 12 bases separating them. The chain's CDR3 is CASSYTFGTGNTIYF. CDR3 DNA sequence: TGTGCCAGCAGCTATACCTTTGGGACTGGAAACACCATATATTTT.

The V gene is TRBV9, the J gene TRBJ1-2; TRBD1 aligns across 7 bases. The germline V gene has CDR1 SGDLS and CDR2 YYNGEE. This CDR3 spans 14 amino acids. V dropped 4 bases and J dropped 5; count of bases not matched to a gene: 8. CDR3 nucleotides: TGTGCCAGCAGCACGGGACAGACGGCATATGGCTACACCTTC. Amino acids: CASSTGQTAYGYTF.

Regarding this clone: One end of the junction does not line up with germline, which may come from a read error. The chain links TRBV4-3 to TRBJ2-6, with D unclear. The V gene's germline CDR1 is LGHNA and CDR2 YSLEER. The CDR3 spans 16 residues. In DNA, the CDR3 is TGCGTCAGCAGCCAAGATGGGCCATCTGGGGCCAACGTCCTGACTTTC. This translates into CVSSQDGPSGANVLTF.

The J gene is TRBJ1-4, the V gene TRBV6-2 or TRBV6-3; possibly TRBD1 for D (6 bases). V gave up 2 bases and J gave up 2 bases, with 9 bases separating them. CDR1 and CDR2 (germline): MNHEY, SVGEGT. The length of the CDR3 is 15 residues. The CDR3 nucleotides read TGTGCCAGCAGTTACGGACAGCGCACTAATGAAAAACTGTTTTTT. Translating gives CASSYGQRTNEKLFF.

This chain connects TRBV19 to TRBJ1-2; no definite D call. V was trimmed by 0 bases and J by 1 base, leaving 9 bases between them. This CDR3 is 15 amino acids long. The germline gives CDR1 LNHDA, CDR2 SQIVND (reference sequence). The CDR3 sequence: CASSIDTAFNYGYTF. CDR3 nucleotide sequence: TGTGCCAGTAGTATAGATACGGCATTTAACTATGGCTACACCTTC.

This clone appeared a single time. The chain has TRBV19 and TRBJ2-7; 12 bases line up with TRBD1. This CDR3 comprises 17 residues. Germline V gene data show CDR1 as LNHDA and CDR2 as SQIVND (reference sequence). Trimming at V came to 6 bases and at J to 1 base, leaving 10 bases not matched to a gene. Written as DNA, the CDR3 is TGTGCCAGTAGACCCGGGACAGGGGGCCCAGATTCCTACGAGCAGTACTTC. It encodes CASRPGTGGPDSYEQYF. Supplemented by reference TRBV19 and TRBJ2-7, the full variable domain reads DGGITQSPKYLFRKEGQNVTLSCEQNLNHDAMYWYRQDPGQGLRLIYYSQIVNDFQKGDIAEGYSVSREKKESFPLTVTSAQKNPTAFYLCASRPGTGGPDSYEQYFGPGTRLTVT.

This clone was seen only once. The V call is TRBV7-2, the J call TRBJ1-1; tentative D call: TRBD1 (5 bases). The CDR3 is 17 amino acids. The V end was cut by 1 base, the J end by 0 bases, with 15 bases between. Germline assignment: CDR1 SGHTA and CDR2 FQGNSA. CDR3 nucleotides: TGTGCCAGCAGCTTAGGGCCAGGGCGGGAACTGAACACTGAAGCTTTCTTT. This translates into CASSLGPGRELNTEAFF.

The chain is built from TRBV7-8 and TRBJ2-7, with 7 bases that match TRBD1. The V and J ends lost 1 base and 1 base, in that order; junction bases with no gene match: 4. The CDR3 extends over 15 amino acids. Germline lookup yields CDR1 SGHVS and CDR2 FQNEAQ. The CDR3 loop is CASSLDPRGSYEQYF. CDR3 nucleotide sequence: TGTGCCAGCAGCTTAGACCCCAGGGGGTCCTACGAGCAGTACTTC.

The V and J genes are TRBV4-1 and TRBJ2-7; possibly TRBD2 for D (6 bases). The germline CDR1 and CDR2 sequences are MGHRA and YSYEKL. CDR3 length: 16 residues. The V end was cut by 2 bases, the J end by 6 bases, with 20 bases between. The DNA for the CDR3 is TGCGCCAGCAGCCAACCACCGGGGAGGCGATTTCCCGAGCAGTACTTC. Its protein is CASSQPPGRRFPEQYF.

V and J are TRBV10-3 and TRBJ2-7; tentatively, D is TRBD1 or TRBD2 (5 bases each). The V end lost 10 bases, the J end lost 3 bases, and 16 bases lay between the germline ends. The CDR3 consists of 13 residues. Looked up from germline, CDR1 is ENHRY and CDR2 is SYGVKD. The CDR3 spells CATLRGLDYEQYF. In nucleotides, the CDR3 is TGTGCCACCCTTCGGGGCCTCGACTACGAGCAGTACTTC.

The rearrangement uses TRBV19 and TRBJ1-5; 7 bases agree with TRBD1. The CDR3 is 15 residues long. CDR1 LNHDA and CDR2 SQIVND come from the germline V gene (reference sequence). With V trimmed by 6 bases and J by 0 bases, 5 bases remained unmatched. CDR3 coding DNA: TGTGCCAGTAGACGACAGGGAAATAGCAATCAGCCCCAGCATTTT. Protein sequence: CASRRQGNSNQPQHF.

The chain has TRBV27 and TRBJ1-5; D not resolved. The CDR3 has 14 residues. The V end was cut by 2 bases, the J end by 4 bases, with 9 bases between. Germline-derived CDR1 and CDR2 are MNHEY and SMNVEV (reference sequence). The CDR3 loop reads CASSLVAANQPQHF. CDR3 DNA sequence: TGTGCCAGCAGTTTAGTGGCAGCAAATCAGCCCCAGCATTTT.

The chain links TRBV11-1 to TRBJ2-1; D unclear. The CDR3 spans 12 residues. The germline gives CDR1 SGHAT, CDR2 FQDESV (reference sequence). The germline V and J ends were trimmed by 0 bases and 10 bases, with 7 bases remaining between them. DNA for the CDR3: TGTGCCAGCAGCTTAGCGCGGCTAGAGCAGTTCTTC. The encoded protein is CASSLARLEQFF.

The chain employs TRBV3-1 (or the pseudogene TRBV3-2) and TRBJ1-2, with 9 bases that match TRBD1. The CDR3 loop spans 14 amino acids. Germline loops: CDR1 LGHDT, CDR2 YNNKEL (reference sequence). V lost 6 bases, J lost 8 bases, and 10 bases stayed unmatched. This chain's CDR3 is CASRAYRGRSGYTF. CDR3 in DNA: TGTGCCAGCAGGGCGTACAGGGGGCGATCCGGCTACACCTTC.

The gene calls are TRBV19 and TRBJ2-1; TRBD2 matches at 11 bases. The CDR3 extends over 15 amino acids. J was trimmed by 9 bases and V by 7 bases; bases with no gene match: 11. The germline gives CDR1 LNHDA, CDR2 SQIVND (reference sequence). For the CDR3, the DNA is TGTGCCAGTACTATGACTAGCGGGGTAATTGGTGAGCAGTTCTTC. Protein: CASTMTSGVIGEQFF.